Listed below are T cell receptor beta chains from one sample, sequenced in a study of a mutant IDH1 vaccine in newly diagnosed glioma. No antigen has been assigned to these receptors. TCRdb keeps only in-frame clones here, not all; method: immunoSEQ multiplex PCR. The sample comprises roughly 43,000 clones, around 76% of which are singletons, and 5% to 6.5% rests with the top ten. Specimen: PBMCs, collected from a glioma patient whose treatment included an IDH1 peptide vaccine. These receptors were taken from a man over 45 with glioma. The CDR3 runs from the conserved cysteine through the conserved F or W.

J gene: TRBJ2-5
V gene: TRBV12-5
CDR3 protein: CASGLDRGSKTQYF

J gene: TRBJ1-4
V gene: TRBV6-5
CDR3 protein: CASSYAQLTNEKLFF

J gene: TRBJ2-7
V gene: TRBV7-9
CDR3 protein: CASSFSSYEQYF

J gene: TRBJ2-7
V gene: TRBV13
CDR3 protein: CASSPPSYEQYF

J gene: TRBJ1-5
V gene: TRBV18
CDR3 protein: CASSDPNQPQHF

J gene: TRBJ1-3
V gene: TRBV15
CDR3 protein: CATSRGGQGKGNTIYF

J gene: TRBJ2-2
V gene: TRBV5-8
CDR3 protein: CASSDPETGELFF

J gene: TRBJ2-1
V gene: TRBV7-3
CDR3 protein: CASSDTGLSYNEQFF

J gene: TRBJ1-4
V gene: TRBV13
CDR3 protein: CASRQGGEGNEKLFF

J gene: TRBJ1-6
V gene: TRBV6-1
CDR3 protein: CASSDTFWSPLHF

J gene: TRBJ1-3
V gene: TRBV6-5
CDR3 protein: CASSWGRFPGNTIYF

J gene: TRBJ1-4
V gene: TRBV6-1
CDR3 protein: CASSANSGILNEKLFF

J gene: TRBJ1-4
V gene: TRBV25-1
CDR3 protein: CASSQHTRGINEKLFF

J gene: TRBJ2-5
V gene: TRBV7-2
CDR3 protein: CASSSPGGQETQYF

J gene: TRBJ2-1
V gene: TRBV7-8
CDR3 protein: CASSPAGSGGGKFF

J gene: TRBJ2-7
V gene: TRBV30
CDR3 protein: CAWDRVSYEQYF

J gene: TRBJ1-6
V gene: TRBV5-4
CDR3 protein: CASSLGRGNTGLNSPLHF

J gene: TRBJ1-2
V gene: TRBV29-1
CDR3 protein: CSGEDRRYGYTF

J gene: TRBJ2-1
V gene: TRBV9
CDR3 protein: CASSGGGSSGGPASEQFF

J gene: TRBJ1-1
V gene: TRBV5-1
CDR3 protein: CASSLVLAGATEAFF

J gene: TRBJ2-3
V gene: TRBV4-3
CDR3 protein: CASSQGYHSGDTQYF

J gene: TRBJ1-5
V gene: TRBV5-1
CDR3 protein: CASSLEGGGNQPQHF

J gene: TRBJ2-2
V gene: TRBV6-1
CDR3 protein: CASSETGLGANTGELFF